This entry lists 3 T cell receptor beta chains sequenced from one sample in a study of CD8+ T cells in alopecia areata. Reverse transcribed after extraction, RNA yielded cDNA as the sequencing template. The repertoire was sequenced with immunoSEQ multiplex PCR; TCRdb's copy has only in-frame clones and lacks some. Of 70,000 or so clones listed, 29% are singletons. The treatment here: oral pan-JAK inhibitor, 5-10 mg twice daily. The sequencing here drew on CD8+ T cells sorted from blood, taken at week 4, from a patient treated with tofacitinib. The receptors here all came from a human donor with alopecia areata.

This clone was seen ten or more times. Here the CDR3 DNA reads TGTGCCAGCAGCTCCACCGGGACAGTCTCACAGCCCCAGCATTTT. This encodes CASSSTGTVSQPQHF. The chain recombines TRBV6-5 with TRBJ1-5, with 7 bases lining up with TRBD1. The germline CDR1 and CDR2 sequences are MNHEY and SVGAGI. The CDR3 has 15 amino acids. With 6 bases clipped from V and 7 bases from J, the junction kept 12 bases outside the gene matches.

The rearrangement joins TRBV29-1 to TRBJ2-7; 8 bases line up with TRBD1. V trimming: 5 bases; J trimming: 6 bases; junction bases outside the gene matches: 12. Germline CDR1 SQVTM, CDR2 ANQGSEA. The CDR3 is 14 amino acids. This CDR3 is CSVKWTGKIGEQYF. The CDR3 DNA sequence: TGCAGCGTTAAATGGACAGGGAAGATCGGCGAGCAGTACTTC.

This clone was counted only a few times. The J gene is TRBJ2-1, the V gene TRBV29-1, with TRBD2 matching over 10 bases. CDR1 and CDR2 (germline): SQVTM, ANQGSEA. The trim removed 0 bases at V and 9 bases at J, leaving 8 bases unmatched. This CDR3 is built from 15 residues. In DNA form, the CDR3 reads TGCAGCGTTGAAGATCTTTCTAGCGGGAGAGGTGAGCAGTTCTTC. This codes for CSVEDLSSGRGEQFF.